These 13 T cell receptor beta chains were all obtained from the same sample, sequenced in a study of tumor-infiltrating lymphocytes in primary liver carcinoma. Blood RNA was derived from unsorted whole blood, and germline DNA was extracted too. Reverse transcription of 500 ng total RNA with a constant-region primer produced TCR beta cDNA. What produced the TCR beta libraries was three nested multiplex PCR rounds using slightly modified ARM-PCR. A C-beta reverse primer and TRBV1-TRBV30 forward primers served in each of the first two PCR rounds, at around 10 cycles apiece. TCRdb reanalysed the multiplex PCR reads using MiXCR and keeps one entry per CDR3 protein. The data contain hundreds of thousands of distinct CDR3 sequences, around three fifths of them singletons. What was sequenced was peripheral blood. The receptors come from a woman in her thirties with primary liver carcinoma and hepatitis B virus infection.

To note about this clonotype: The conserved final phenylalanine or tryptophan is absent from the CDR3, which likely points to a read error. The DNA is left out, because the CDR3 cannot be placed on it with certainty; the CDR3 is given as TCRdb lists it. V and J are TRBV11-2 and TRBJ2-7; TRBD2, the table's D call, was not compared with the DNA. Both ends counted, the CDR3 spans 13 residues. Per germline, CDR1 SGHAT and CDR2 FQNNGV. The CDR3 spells CASSRTAVHEQCL.

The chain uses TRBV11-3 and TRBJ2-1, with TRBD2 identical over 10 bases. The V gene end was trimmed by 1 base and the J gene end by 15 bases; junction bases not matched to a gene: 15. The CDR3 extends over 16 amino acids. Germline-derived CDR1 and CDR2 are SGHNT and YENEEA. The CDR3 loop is CASSLGGLAGGSVLFF. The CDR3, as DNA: TGTGCCAGCAGCTTAGGGGGCTTAGCGGGAGGAAGTGTGCTGTTCTTC.

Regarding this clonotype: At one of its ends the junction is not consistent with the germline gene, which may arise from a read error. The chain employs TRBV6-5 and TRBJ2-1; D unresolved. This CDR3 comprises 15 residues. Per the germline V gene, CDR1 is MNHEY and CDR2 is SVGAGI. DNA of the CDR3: TGTGCTAGCAGCCACGTAGGGTTAGCACACAATGAGCAGTTCTTC. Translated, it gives CASSHVGLAHNEQFF.

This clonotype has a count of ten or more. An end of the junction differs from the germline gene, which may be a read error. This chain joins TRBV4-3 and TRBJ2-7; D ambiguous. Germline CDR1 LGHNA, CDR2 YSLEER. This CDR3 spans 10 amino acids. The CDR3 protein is CASSQIRLNF. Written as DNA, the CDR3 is TGCGCCAGCAGCCAAATAAGACTTAACTTC.

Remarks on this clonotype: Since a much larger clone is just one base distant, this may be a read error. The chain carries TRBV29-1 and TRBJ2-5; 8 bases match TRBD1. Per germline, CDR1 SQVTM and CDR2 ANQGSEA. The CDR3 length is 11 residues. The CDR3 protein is CSIDRGETQYF. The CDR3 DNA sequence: TGCAGCATTGACAGGGGAGAGACCCAGTACTTC.

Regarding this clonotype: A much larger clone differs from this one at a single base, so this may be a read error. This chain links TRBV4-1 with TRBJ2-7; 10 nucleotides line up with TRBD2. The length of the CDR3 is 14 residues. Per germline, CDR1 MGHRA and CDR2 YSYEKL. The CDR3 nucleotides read TGCGTCAGCAGCCCGACGACTAGCGGGTACGAGCAGTACTTC. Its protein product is CVSSPTTSGYEQYF.

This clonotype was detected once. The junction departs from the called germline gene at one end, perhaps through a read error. The CDR3 DNA sequence: TGTGCCAGCAGTTTAGGAGCCCTCCTAGCGGGGTCCAATGAGCACTTCTTC. This translates into CASSLGALLAGSNEHFF. The chain has TRBV28 and TRBJ2-1; 9 bases fit TRBD2. The germline CDR1 and CDR2 sequences are MDHEN and SYDVKM. This CDR3 is 17 amino acids long. Full variable domain (remainder filled in from reference TRBV28 and TRBJ2-1): DVKVTQSSRYLVKRTGEKVFLECVQDMDHENMFWYRQDPGLGLRLIYFSYDVKMKEKGDIPEGYSVSREKKERFSLILESASTNQTSMYLCASSLGALLAGSNEHFFGPGTRLTVL.

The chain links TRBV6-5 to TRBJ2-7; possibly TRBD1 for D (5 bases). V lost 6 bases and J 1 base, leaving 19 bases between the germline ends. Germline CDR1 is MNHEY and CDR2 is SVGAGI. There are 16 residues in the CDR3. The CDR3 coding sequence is TGTGCCAGCAGCTCTCCAGGGTCAAGGGGTTCCTACGAGCAGTACTTC. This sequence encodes CASSSPGSRGSYEQYF.

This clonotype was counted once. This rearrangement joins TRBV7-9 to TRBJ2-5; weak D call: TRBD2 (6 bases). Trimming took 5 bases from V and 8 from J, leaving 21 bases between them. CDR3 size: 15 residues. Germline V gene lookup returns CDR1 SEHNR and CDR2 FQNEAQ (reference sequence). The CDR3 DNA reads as TGTGCCAGCAGCCCCTGGTCCGGGAGACTAGATACCCAGTACTTC. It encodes CASSPWSGRLDTQYF.

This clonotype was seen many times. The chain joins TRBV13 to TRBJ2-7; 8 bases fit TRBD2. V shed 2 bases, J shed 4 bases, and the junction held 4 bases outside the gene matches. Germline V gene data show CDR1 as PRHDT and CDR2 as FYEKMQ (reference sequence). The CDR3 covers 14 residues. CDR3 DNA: TGTGCCAGCAGCTTAAGCGGGAGTTCGTACGAGCAGTACTTC. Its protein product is CASSLSGSSYEQYF.

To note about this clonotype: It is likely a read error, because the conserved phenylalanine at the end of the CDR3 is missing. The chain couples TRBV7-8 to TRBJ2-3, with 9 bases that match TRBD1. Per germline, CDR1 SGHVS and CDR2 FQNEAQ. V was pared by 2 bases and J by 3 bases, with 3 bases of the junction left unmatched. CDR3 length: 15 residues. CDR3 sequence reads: CASSLIGQGTDTQYS. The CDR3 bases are TGTGCCAGCAGCTTAATAGGACAGGGGACAGATACGCAGTATTCT.

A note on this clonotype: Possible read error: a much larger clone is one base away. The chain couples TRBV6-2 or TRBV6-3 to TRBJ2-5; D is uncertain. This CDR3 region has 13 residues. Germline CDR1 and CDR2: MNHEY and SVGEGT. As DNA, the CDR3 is TGTGCCACCAGTTATGAGCGAAGGGAGACCCAGTACTTC. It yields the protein CATSYERRETQYF.

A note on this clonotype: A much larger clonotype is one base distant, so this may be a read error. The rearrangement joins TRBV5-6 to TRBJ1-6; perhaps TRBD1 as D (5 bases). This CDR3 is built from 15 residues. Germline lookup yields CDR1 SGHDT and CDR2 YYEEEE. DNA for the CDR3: TGTGCCAACAGCTTGGGATCAGGGCGGAATTCACCCCTCCACTTT. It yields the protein CANSLGSGRNSPLHF. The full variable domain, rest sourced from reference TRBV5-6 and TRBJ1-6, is DAGVTQSPTHLIKTRGQQVTLRCSPKSGHDTVSWYQQALGQGPQFIFQYYEEEERQRGNFPDRFSGHQFPNYSSELNVNALLLGDSALYLCANSLGSGRNSPLHFGNGTRLTVT.